The source of this T cell receptor (beta chain) is a study of shared T cell receptors in the human thymus. The protocol was immunoSEQ multiplex PCR, while the TCRdb copy is restricted to in-frame clones and leaves out a portion. The top ten clones hold more than 0.008% of a sample with 700,000 or so clones, 80% to 90% of them seen once. This CDR3 has 14 amino acids. Germline CDR1 reads MNHEY; CDR2 reads SMNVEV (reference sequence). Trimming took 6 bases from V and 5 from J; bases not matched to a gene: 7. These data were also filed under a second study, of human thymus T cells. That report adds: The donors were infants in Finland with congenital heart defects, otherwise immunologically healthy. Resections from corrective heart surgery supplied the thymus tissue. An apparent bias in V and J gene usage was seen in thymic and blood repertoires. Unrelated individuals had highly overlapping thymic repertoires, as reported in related research.

Sequencing was done on a sample of thymocytes. This receptor was identified in a girl in the first two years of life with a congenital heart defect. V gene TRBV27 combines with J gene TRBJ2-5; 9 nucleotides agree with TRBD2. CDR3 coding DNA: TGTGCCAGCAGGGGGACTAGCAAGGTCGAGACCCAGTACTTC. Translating gives CASRGTSKVETQYF.